A selection of T cell receptor beta chains follows, all from one sample in a study of blood T cell repertoires in COVID-19. Method: immunoSEQ multiplex PCR; TCRdb's copy keeps in-frame clones and lacks some. The table lists just under 150,000 clones, about 80% of them singletons, with 4.5% to 6% in the top ten. What was sequenced was peripheral blood. These TCRs come from a human donor in a cohort sampled during active COVID-19. Both conserved end residues are trimmed from each CDR3. For some rows the clone size is stated as once, few or many, or as a class when expanded; others skip it.

ATRDRKNTEAF	-	TRBV24-1	TRBJ1-1
ASSQDYRGGETQY	once	TRBV4-2	TRBJ2-5
ASSSLQGGNTEAF	-	TRBV27	TRBJ1-1
SGGDSTYEQY	-	TRBV29-1	TRBJ2-7
ASSLNSGYSGANVLT	-	TRBV28	TRBJ2-6
SASPGGDQPQH	-	TRBV20-1	TRBJ1-5
ASSQGNLQPSSYEQY	-	TRBV4-2	TRBJ2-7
ASISGGAYNEQF	-	TRBV5-6	TRBJ2-1
ASRFGSQAYEQY	-	TRBV2	TRBJ2-7
ASSLAPGQGGNYGYT	-	TRBV11-1	TRBJ1-2
ASSPGQGVTDTQY	-	TRBV3-1/TRBV3-2	TRBJ2-3
ASSRGQGMYGYT	-	TRBV19	TRBJ1-2
ASSQGQGPSSVGYT	-	TRBV14	TRBJ1-2
ASSQDWTGHRPEQY	-	TRBV4-1	TRBJ2-7
SVSEGLETQY	few	TRBV29-1	TRBJ2-5
ASRGSGPLGYT	once	TRBV28	TRBJ1-2
ATSRPGTGDYGYT	-	TRBV15	TRBJ1-2
ASSEMAINTGELF	-	TRBV6-1	TRBJ2-2
ASSSRTSGTPVTQY	-	TRBV7-2	TRBJ2-3
ASTGTSGSSTEQF	-	TRBV6-5	TRBJ2-1
ASSEADSRVT	-	TRBV6-1	TRBJ1-2
ASSLGQGSAEQY	-	TRBV7-9	TRBJ2-7
ASSLASGGGTDTQY	-	TRBV7-2	TRBJ2-3
ASSPRDREGTEAF	-	TRBV4-2	TRBJ1-1
SVQGDRTNEKLF	-	TRBV29-1	TRBJ1-4
AISESGPYRGNTEAF	once	TRBV10-3	TRBJ1-1
ASSLGGGAADIQY	-	TRBV7-9	TRBJ2-4